This entry is about one TCR beta chain. Antigen: not known. This sample was included in a study of T cell responses to AZD1222 COVID-19 vaccine. Notes on the study in general: White British people made up most donors, females outnumbered males, and clonal diversity was possibly underestimated.

This table comes from immunoSEQ multiplex PCR, and its TCRdb copy is limited to in-frame clones, with some not included. Of roughly 180,000 clones in the sample, approximately 91% were seen once. The CDR3 consists of 14 residues. Germline assignment: CDR1 SGHNT and CDR2 YENEEA. The junction had 2 bases not matched to a gene; V was cut back by 3 bases and J by 6 bases. The receptor was isolated from an adult in good health. Sequencing was performed on peripheral blood, taken on day 0 of AZD1222 vaccination. V is TRBV11-3 and J is TRBJ1-1, with 12 bases matching TRBD1. The chain's CDR3 is CASSLGQGAAEAFF. CDR3 nucleotides: TGTGCCAGCAGCTTGGGACAGGGGGCAGCTGAAGCTTTCTTT.